This T cell receptor (beta chain) was captured in a study of T cell repertoires in aging, cancer and after chemotherapy. Study-wide background: The whole study produced a dataset of several million TCR reads. Study conclusions and caveats: Compared with age-matched healthy donors, untreated hematological or solid cancer patients showed higher blood TCR clonality. Healthy donors lost TCR diversity with age mainly through richness, cancer patients through richness and evenness. Across the chemotherapy interval, each cancer cohort showed higher median generation probability, suggesting thymic rebound.

The template was genomic DNA from peripheral blood, not RNA. Remarks on this clonotype: No antigen is known for it.

TRB rearrangements spanning V, D and J were amplified using mixed TRB-A/B primers. TCRdb used MiXCR to reprocess the multiplex PCR reads, holding one entry per CDR3 protein. The table records approximately 1,200 distinct CDR3 sequences, 25% to 30% of them present only once. The receptor was derived from a human donor with a solid tumor. Material for sequencing was blood.

CDR3: CVSSDWVYEQYF. In nucleotides, the CDR3 is TGTGTTAGCAGTGACTGGGTTTACGAGCAGTACTTC. The genes are TRBV6-1 and TRBJ2-7; D is ambiguous. CDR1 is MNHNS and CDR2 is SASEGT in the germline V gene. The CDR3 loop spans 12 amino acids.